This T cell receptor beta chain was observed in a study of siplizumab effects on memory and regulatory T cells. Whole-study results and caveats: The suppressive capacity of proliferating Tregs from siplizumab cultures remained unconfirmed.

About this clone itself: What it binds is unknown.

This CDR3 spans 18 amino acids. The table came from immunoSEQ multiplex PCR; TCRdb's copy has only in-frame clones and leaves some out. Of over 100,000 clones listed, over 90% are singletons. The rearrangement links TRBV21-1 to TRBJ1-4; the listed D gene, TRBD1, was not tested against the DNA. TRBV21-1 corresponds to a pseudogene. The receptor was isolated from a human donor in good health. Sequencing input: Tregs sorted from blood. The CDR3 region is CASSKSLETGTTNEKLFF. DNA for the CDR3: TGTGCCAGCAGCAAATCGCTCGAAACAGGGACAACTAATGAAAAACTGTTTTTT.